This T cell receptor (beta chain) came from a study of technical replicates of blood from a few donors. Assay: immunoSEQ multiplex PCR; the TCRdb copy retains only in-frame clones and omits some. The data show some 87,000 clones, 85% to 95% seen once. Germline CDR1 is MNHNS and CDR2 is SASEGT. V lost 7 bases to trimming and J lost 0 bases, with 2 bases between them. This CDR3 is built from 11 residues. The chain carries TRBV6-1 and TRBJ2-3; the D is unclear. What was sequenced was T cells isolated from PBMCs. This TCR was sampled from a human donor in good health. This CDR3 reads CASTSTDTQYF. The CDR3 DNA follows: TGTGCCAGCACTAGCACAGATACGCAGTATTTT.